Below, 18 T cell receptor beta chains from the same sample are listed, as sequenced in a study of shared clonotypes between healthy human individuals. Generated by immunoSEQ multiplex PCR, the TCRdb table keeps only in-frame clones and is missing some. The sample lists about 2 million clones; approximately 94% were seen once. Naive CD8 isolation took CD45RO-negative cells positively selected for CCR7 and excluded terminally differentiated effector memory CD45RA+ cells. Sequencing was performed on naive CD8+ T cells sorted from blood. The receptors come from a man between 18 and 35 years old in good health.

This rearrangement joins TRBV29-1 to TRBJ2-1, with D possibly being TRBD1 or TRBD2 (5 bases each). The ends were cut back, 6 bases at V and 6 bases at J, with 15 bases in the middle. Germline CDR1 and CDR2: SQVTM and ANQGSEA. The CDR3 consists of 13 residues. The DNA of the CDR3 is TGCAGCGTCGTTCCCCGGGGCGGCAATGAGCAGTTCTTC. Translating gives CSVVPRGGNEQFF.

The J gene is TRBJ2-1, the V gene TRBV7-9, with TRBD2 identical over 11 bases. There are 17 residues in the CDR3. CDR1 is SEHNR, CDR2 FQNEAQ, per germline (reference sequence). Germline trimming cut 0 bases from V and 7 bases from J; bases unmatched to any gene: 8. DNA of the CDR3: TGTGCCAGCAGCTTAGCGGTACTAGCGGGAGAGGGGAATGAGCAGTTCTTC. Translation: CASSLAVLAGEGNEQFF.

The chain has TRBV9 and TRBJ1-3, with a weak D call TRBD1 (5 bases). Germline assignment: CDR1 SGDLS and CDR2 YYNGEE. The germline V and J ends were trimmed by 0 bases and 2 bases, with 21 bases remaining between them. The CDR3 runs to 19 residues. The CDR3 DNA sequence: TGTGCCAGCAGCGTAGAACAGGACACCGTGCTAGAACCTGGAAACACCATATATTTT. Its translation is CASSVEQDTVLEPGNTIYF.

This clone is a singleton in its sample. The gene calls are TRBV2 and TRBJ2-3; the D is unclear. Germline loops: CDR1 SNHLY, CDR2 FYNNEI. The CDR3 is 16 residues long. The V end was cut by 7 bases, the J end by 6 bases, with 23 bases between. This CDR3 is CASTHPSGQIMDTQYF. In DNA form, the CDR3 reads TGTGCCAGCACGCACCCTTCGGGCCAGATAATGGATACGCAGTATTTT.

The chain has TRBV6-1 and TRBJ2-1, with TRBD2 as a possible D gene (5 bases). V was shortened by 5 bases and J by 8 bases, with 10 bases between the two germline ends. The CDR3 is made up of 12 amino acids. Germline CDR1 is MNHNS and CDR2 is SASEGT. CDR3 sequence: CASSPSSDEQFF. Here the CDR3 DNA reads TGTGCCAGCAGTCCTAGCAGCGATGAGCAGTTCTTC.

The gene calls are TRBV10-3 and TRBJ2-3; 8 bases are shared with TRBD2. The germline V gene has CDR1 ENHRY and CDR2 SYGVKD. CDR3 length: 14 amino acids. V lost 10 bases to trimming and J lost 6 bases; unmatched junction nucleotides: 12. CDR3 amino acids: CATQREGVADTQYF. DNA of the CDR3: TGTGCCACCCAACGGGAGGGGGTGGCCGATACGCAGTATTTT.

This chain links TRBV5-1 with TRBJ2-3; tentatively, D is TRBD2 (5 bases). The V and J ends lost 4 bases and 0 bases respectively, with 15 bases between them. This CDR3 contains 16 residues. Germline values: CDR1 SGHRS, CDR2 YFSETQ. Here the CDR3 reads CASSPLATASTDTQYF. The CDR3 bases are TGCGCCAGCAGCCCCCTAGCCACAGCTAGCACAGATACGCAGTATTTT.

The CDR3 coding sequence is TGTGCTAGTCCGGAGGGGGGATTCTCCTACGAGCAGTACTTC. Translated, it gives CASPEGGFSYEQYF. The chain uses TRBV12-5 and TRBJ2-7; D may correspond to TRBD1 or TRBD2 (6 bases each). Trimming removed 8 bases from V and 0 bases from J, with 14 bases in between. The V gene's germline CDR1 is LGHNT and CDR2 FRNRAP. CDR3 length: 14 residues. The full variable domain, in which reference TRBV12-5 and TRBJ2-7 provide the parts outside the CDR3, is DARVTQTPRHKVTEMGQEVTMRCQPILGHNTVFWYRQTMMQGLELLAYFRNRAPLDDSGMPKDRFSAEMPDATLATLKIQPSEPRDSAVYFCASPEGGFSYEQYFGPGTRLTVT.

This chain uses TRBV7-8 with TRBJ2-7, with TRBD2 matching over 11 bases. Germline CDR1 reads SGHVS; CDR2 reads FQNEAQ. Trimming removed 5 bases from V and 2 bases from J; junction bases left unmatched: 8. The CDR3 sequence is 16 residues long. CDR3 sequence (DNA): TGTGCCAGCAGCCCCGAACTAGCGGGAGACCCCTACGAGCAGTACTTC. This encodes CASSPELAGDPYEQYF.

The rearrangement uses TRBV13 and TRBJ1-6; tentative D call: TRBD1 (6 bases). The germline V and J ends were trimmed by 5 bases and 4 bases, with 15 bases remaining between them. The CDR3 totals 16 residues. Germline loops: CDR1 PRHDT, CDR2 FYEKMQ (reference sequence). CDR3 protein: CASSNRQASYNSPLHF. In DNA form, the CDR3 reads TGTGCCAGCAGCAACAGACAGGCCTCGTATAATTCACCCCTCCACTTT.

This chain connects TRBV9 to TRBJ1-3; 7 nucleotides line up with TRBD1. Germline V lookup: CDR1 SGDLS, CDR2 YYNGEE. V shed 2 bases and J 2 bases; nucleotides not matched to a gene: 4. The CDR3 is made up of 15 amino acids. CDR3 sequence (DNA): TGTGCCAGCAGCGTTGAGACAGGGCCTGGAAACACCATATATTTT. Amino acid sequence: CASSVETGPGNTIYF.

This chain links TRBV29-1 with TRBJ1-2; weak D call: TRBD1 (5 bases). Trimming pared 2 bases from V and 4 bases from J, leaving 14 bases between. This CDR3 spans 14 amino acids. Germline values: CDR1 SQVTM, CDR2 ANQGSEA. CDR3 in amino acids: CSVERRGRGYGYTF. Written as DNA, the CDR3 is TGCAGCGTTGAAAGGCGAGGGAGGGGCTATGGCTACACCTTC.

The DNA of the CDR3 is TGCGCCAGCAGCGACAGGAACACTGAAGCTTTCTTT. This gives the protein CASSDRNTEAFF. V gene TRBV10-2 combines with J gene TRBJ1-1; perhaps TRBD1 as D (5 bases). The V end lost 6 bases, the J end lost 1 base, and 6 bases lay between the germline ends. Germline lookup yields CDR1 WSHSY and CDR2 SAAADI. The CDR3 consists of 12 residues.

Points on this clone: Other DNA sequences in this sample translate to the same CDR3. The J gene is TRBJ2-7, the V gene TRBV5-1; 7 bases line up with TRBD1. Germline assignment: CDR1 SGHRS and CDR2 YFSETQ. This CDR3 is built from 12 residues. V was clipped by 4 bases and J by 7 bases; unmatched bases: 5. CDR3 in DNA: TGCGCCAGCAGCCTGACAGGGTTGGAGCAGTACTTC. It is translated as CASSLTGLEQYF.

This sequence joins TRBV7-2 and TRBJ2-3; D is tentatively TRBD1 or TRBD2 (6 bases each). Germline values: CDR1 SGHTA, CDR2 FQGNSA. The germline V and J ends were trimmed by 1 base and 4 bases, with 12 bases remaining between them. The CDR3 runs to 15 residues. The CDR3 DNA sequence: TGTGCCAGCAGCTTAGTAGGTCGGGGGCCAGATACGCAGTATTTT. This sequence encodes CASSLVGRGPDTQYF.

The chain employs TRBV30 and TRBJ1-1; no firm D call. Trimming took 2 bases from V and 6 from J, leaving 13 bases between them. CDR1 and CDR2 from the germline V gene are GTSNPN and SVGIG (reference sequence). The CDR3 has 13 amino acids. The CDR3 spells CAWSPTDTAEAFF. The CDR3 nucleotides read TGTGCCTGGAGTCCGACTGATACTGCTGAAGCTTTCTTT.

This clone was seen just once. This chain uses TRBV28 with TRBJ2-3; D may be TRBD2 (6 bases). The CDR3 length is 16 residues. Trimming left V 2 bases short and J 0 bases short, with 12 bases between. From germline, CDR1 is MDHEN and CDR2 SYDVKM. CDR3: CASSLPPAGSTDTQYF. CDR3 bases: TGTGCCAGCAGTTTACCGCCGGCGGGGAGCACAGATACGCAGTATTTT.

The chain employs TRBV2 and TRBJ2-2; 10 nucleotides agree with TRBD1. V was clipped by 8 bases and J by 7 bases; unmatched bases: 4. This CDR3 contains 13 residues. Germline V gene lookup returns CDR1 SNHLY and CDR2 FYNNEI. This CDR3 reads CASGTGEDGELFF. DNA of the CDR3: TGTGCCAGCGGGACAGGGGAGGACGGGGAGCTGTTTTTT.